In its sample, the clone carrying this TCR beta chain was seen a few times. The germline V and J ends were trimmed by 5 bases and 0 bases, with 9 bases remaining between them. CDR3 length equals 14 residues. CDR1 SGHNT and CDR2 YYREEE come from the germline V gene (reference sequence). These data come from a study of beta chain features in type 1 diabetes. What was sequenced were expressed TCRB transcripts, since all of the isolated RNA had been reverse transcribed. Naive, central memory and regulatory T cell samples averaged roughly 3.8 million reads. TCRdb keeps only in-frame clones here, not all; method: immunoSEQ multiplex PCR. Of some 500,000 clones in the sample, 9.5% to 12% were seen once.

The sample taken for sequencing was naive CD4+ T cells from blood. This sequence originates from a woman aged 18-35 years in good health. The chain uses TRBV5-4 and TRBJ1-3; D uncertain. CDR3 coding DNA: TGTGCCAGCAGTTGGGTAGGCTCTGGAAACACCATATATTTT. Its translation: CASSWVGSGNTIYF. The whole variable domain, remainder taken from reference TRBV5-4 and TRBJ1-3, is ETGVTQSPTHLIKTRGQQVTLRCSSQSGHNTVSWYQQALGQGPQFIFQYYREEENGRGNFPPRFSGLQFPNYSSELNVNALELDDSALYLCASSWVGSGNTIYFGEGSWLTVV.